This TCR beta chain was identified in a study of cytomegalovirus exposure and HLA in healthy donors. Looked up from germline, CDR1 is SGHTA and CDR2 is FQGNSA. CDR3 length: 13 amino acids. Trimming removed 1 base at V and 5 bases at J, with 8 bases between. Primers: 60 Vbeta forward and 13 Jbeta reverse. The repertoire was sequenced with immunoSEQ multiplex PCR; TCRdb's copy has only in-frame clones and lacks some. The sample holds roughly 160,000 clones; 77% are singletons and the top ten take 1.5% to 2%. The J gene is TRBJ1-1, the V gene TRBV7-2; D is unclear. Sequenced material: PBMCs. The origin of this receptor is a young woman in good health and CMV-seronegative. CDR3 nucleotide sequence: TGTGCCAGCAGCTTAGGGTTGCGTACTGAAGCTTTCTTT. Translating it yields CASSLGLRTEAFF.